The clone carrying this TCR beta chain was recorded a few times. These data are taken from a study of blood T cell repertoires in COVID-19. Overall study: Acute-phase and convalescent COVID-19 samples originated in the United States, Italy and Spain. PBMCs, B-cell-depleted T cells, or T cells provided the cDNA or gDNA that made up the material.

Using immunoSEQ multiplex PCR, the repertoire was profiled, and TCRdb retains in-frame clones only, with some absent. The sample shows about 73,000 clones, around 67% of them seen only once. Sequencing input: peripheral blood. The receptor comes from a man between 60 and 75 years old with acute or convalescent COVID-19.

The CDR3 spells CASTKDRENTEAFF. Written as DNA, the CDR3 is TGTGCCAGTACCAAGGACAGGGAGAACACTGAAGCTTTCTTT. The chain couples TRBV19 to TRBJ1-1; TRBD1 matches at 8 bases. The germline CDR1 and CDR2 sequences are LNHDA and SQIVND (reference sequence). After removal of 7 bases from V and 1 base from J, the junction contained 5 bases not matched to a gene. The CDR3 length is 14 residues.